These 12 T cell receptor beta chains were sequenced from one sample in a study of T cell repertoires in cytomegalovirus infection. Using its own MiXCR run on the reads, TCRdb lists one record per CDR3 protein. The data show hundreds of thousands of distinct CDR3 sequences, about 17% seen once. Source material: PBMCs. These TCRs come from a human donor in good health (CMV status not recorded). Some clones in this sample may be carry-over from other donors' samples.

This clonotype was counted only a few times. V usage is TRBV20-1 and J usage is TRBJ2-5, with a tentative D call TRBD2 (5 bases). This CDR3 has 14 amino acids. CDR1 is DFQATT, CDR2 SNEGSKA, per germline (reference sequence). Trimming removed 2 bases at V and 5 bases at J, with 15 bases between. The CDR3 bases are TGCAGTGCTAGAATTGAGGGTCCAAGGGAGACCCAGTACTTC. This translates into CSARIEGPRETQYF.

This clonotype has a count of ten or more. One end of the junction does not line up with germline, which may come from a read error. The chain recombines TRBV7-7 with TRBJ2-5, with D possibly TRBD2 on 6 matching bases. The germline V gene encodes CDR1 SSHAT and CDR2 FNYEAQ (reference sequence). The CDR3 has 16 residues. The CDR3 sequence is CASSLDDPGLGQTQYF. CDR3 nucleotides: TGTGCTAGCAGCTTGGACGACCCGGGACTCGGTCAGACCCAGTACTTC.

This clonotype was picked up a small number of times. The chain employs TRBV12-3 or TRBV12-4 and TRBJ1-2; perhaps TRBD1 as D (5 bases). The CDR3 loop spans 14 amino acids. Trimming pared 6 bases from V and 3 bases from J, leaving 14 bases between. The CDR3 DNA is TGTGCCAGCAGAGGGGACGGGCGGGACTATGGCTACACCTTC. Protein sequence: CASRGDGRDYGYTF.

The chain recombines TRBV27 with TRBJ2-5, with D perhaps assigned TRBD1 or TRBD2 (5 bases each). Germline loops: CDR1 MNHEY, CDR2 SMNVEV (reference sequence). CDR3 length equals 12 residues. Trimming shortened V by 6 bases and J by 4 bases, and 9 bases separated the two germline ends. The CDR3 nucleotides read TGTGCCAGCAGGGGACCAGGAGAGACCCAGTACTTC. Protein sequence: CASRGPGETQYF.

As for this clonotype: A much larger clone lies a single base off, so this may be a read error. The chain recombines TRBV7-2 with TRBJ2-1, with TRBD1 as a possible D gene (6 bases). Germline V lookup: CDR1 SGHTA, CDR2 FQGNSA. V lost 5 bases and J 3 bases, leaving 14 bases between the germline ends. The CDR3 has 15 amino acids. The CDR3 loop reads CASSHYREFYNEQFF. Written as DNA, the CDR3 is TGTGCCAGCAGCCATTACAGGGAGTTCTACAATGAGCAGTTCTTC.

This clonotype came up many times. The V call is TRBV12-3 or TRBV12-4, the J call TRBJ1-4, with D hard to call. Trimming removed 6 bases from V and 4 bases from J, with 3 bases in between. The CDR3 covers 11 residues. In DNA form, the CDR3 reads TGTGCCAGCAGCATTAATGAAAAACTGTTTTTT. Translated: CASSINEKLFF.

The chain recombines TRBV20-1 with TRBJ2-3; unclear D gene. Germline V gene lookup returns CDR1 DFQATT and CDR2 SNEGSKA (reference sequence). The V and J ends lost 6 bases and 4 bases respectively, with 11 bases between them. The CDR3 extends over 12 amino acids. The CDR3 region is CSAPAEADTQYF. The CDR3, as DNA: TGCAGTGCCCCCGCAGAGGCAGATACGCAGTATTTT.

The chain employs TRBV14 and TRBJ1-6; D is ambiguous. The CDR3 extends over 14 amino acids. CDR1 is SGHDN, CDR2 FVKESK, per germline. V lost 2 bases and J lost 4, with 6 bases in between. Here the CDR3 DNA reads TGTGCCAGCAGCCAAATATCGTATAATTCACCCCTCCACTTT. This gives the protein CASSQISYNSPLHF.

V and J are TRBV7-6 and TRBJ2-5; 9 positions agree with TRBD2. The germline CDR1 and CDR2 sequences are SGHVS and FNYEAQ. V dropped 0 bases and J dropped 0; count of bases not matched to a gene: 17. The CDR3 sequence is 21 residues long. The CDR3 DNA reads TGTGCCAGCAGCTTAGCGAGGGGCCGCGGGGGGGGACCGAACTACCAAGAGACCCAGTACTTC. Translation gives CASSLARGRGGGPNYQETQYF. Full variable domain (outside the CDR3, taken from reference TRBV7-6 and TRBJ2-5): GAGVSQSPRYKVTKRGQDVALRCDPISGHVSLYWYRQALGQGPEFLTYFNYEAQQDKSGLPNDRFSAERPEGSISTLTIQRTEQRDSAMYRCASSLARGRGGGPNYQETQYFGPGTRLLVL.

This clonotype was counted a few times. The chain is built from TRBV2 and TRBJ2-3, with 7 bases lining up with TRBD1. Germline-derived CDR1 and CDR2 are SNHLY and FYNNEI. The V segment lost 6 bases and the J segment 4 bases; nucleotides outside the gene matches: 13. The CDR3 has 16 amino acids. CDR3 residues: CASRLYGQVFPDTQYF. The CDR3 coding sequence is TGTGCCAGCAGGTTATACGGACAGGTGTTCCCAGATACGCAGTATTTT.

The chain uses TRBV4-2 and TRBJ2-2; 7 nucleotides match TRBD1. This CDR3 has 17 amino acids. Per the germline V gene, CDR1 is LGHNA and CDR2 is YNFKEQ. The V and J ends lost 4 bases and 0 bases, in that order; junction bases with no gene match: 8. Written as DNA, the CDR3 is TGTGCCAGCAGCCCAGACCCCGGACAGGCGAACACCGGGGAGCTGTTTTTT. This encodes CASSPDPGQANTGELFF.

The sample holds a few counts of this clonotype. The genes are TRBV2 and TRBJ1-1, with a tentative D call TRBD1 (6 bases). Germline CDR1 SNHLY, CDR2 FYNNEI. This CDR3 region has 12 residues. V shed 7 bases and J shed 6 bases, with 12 bases lying between them. CDR3 bases: TGTGCCAGCACCAACCGGGGGCCTGAAGCTTTCTTT. Protein: CASTNRGPEAFF. Full variable domain (outside the CDR3, taken from reference TRBV2 and TRBJ1-1): EPEVTQTPSHQVTQMGQEVILRCVPISNHLYFYWYRQILGQKVEFLVSFYNNEISEKSEIFDDQFSVERPDGSNFTLKIRSTKLEDSAMYFCASTNRGPEAFFGQGTRLTVV.